The 27 T cell receptor beta chains reported below all come from one sample, sequenced in a study of tumour-infiltrating T cells in Burkitt lymphoma. Produced via immunoSEQ multiplex PCR; TCRdb's table is partial and in-frame only. The sample records 12,000 to 15,000 clones, more than 70% being singletons. The sequenced sample consisted of tumor tissue. Receptor source: a human donor with diffuse large B-cell lymphoma.

The genes are TRBV25-1 and TRBJ2-1; TRBD1 matches at 7 bases. With 2 bases clipped from V and 5 bases from J, the junction kept 12 bases outside the gene matches. This CDR3 spans 17 amino acids. Germline assignment: CDR1 MGHDK and CDR2 SYGVNS. The CDR3 is CASSETLRGQKNNEQFF. The CDR3 region has the DNA TGTGCCAGCAGTGAAACCCTTCGGGGACAGAAAAACAATGAGCAGTTCTTC.

This clone was seen once. The rearrangement links TRBV7-6 to TRBJ2-4; TRBD2 matches 8 bases. CDR1 and CDR2 from the germline V gene are SGHVS and FNYEAQ. This CDR3 is 16 amino acids long. V lost 5 bases and J lost 0; bases outside the gene matches: 6. CDR3 DNA: TGTGCCAGCAGCGCGGGGGGAGAACTAGCCAAAAACATTCAGTACTTC. Encoded protein: CASSAGGELAKNIQYF.

The chain joins TRBV5-6 to TRBJ1-1; D ambiguous. Trimming stripped 2 bases from V and 3 bases from J, with 8 bases between. This CDR3 is 13 amino acids long. Germline CDR1 SGHDT, CDR2 YYEEEE. The CDR3 DNA reads as TGTGCCAGCAGCTTCGGGAGAGACACTGAAGCTTTCTTT. Its protein is CASSFGRDTEAFF.

The chain carries TRBV6-5 and TRBJ1-1; D is ambiguous. V lost 4 bases, J lost 5 bases, and 17 bases lay in between. CDR3 length equals 15 residues. Germline lookup yields CDR1 MNHEY and CDR2 SVGAGI. The chain's CDR3 is CASSSTSGQGTEAFF. In nucleotides, the CDR3 is TGTGCCAGCAGTTCCACCTCGGGCCAAGGTACTGAAGCTTTCTTT.

J is TRBJ1-1 and V is TRBV4-1; D is uncertain. This CDR3 comprises 15 residues. The germline CDR1 and CDR2 sequences are MGHRA and YSYEKL. V lost 2 bases and J 3 bases, leaving 13 bases between the germline ends. The CDR3 spells CASSQPILRDTEAFF. In DNA form, the CDR3 reads TGCGCCAGCAGCCAACCTATACTACGGGACACTGAAGCTTTCTTT.

This chain links TRBV11-2 with TRBJ2-1; no clear D gene. V was cut by 4 bases and J by 3 bases, with 16 bases left in between. Germline CDR1 is SGHAT and CDR2 is FQNNGV. The CDR3 consists of 16 residues. The CDR3 nucleotides read TGTGCCAGCAGCTCTTCCCGAGCGCCTCACTACAATGAGCAGTTCTTC. It is translated as CASSSSRAPHYNEQFF.

This sequence joins TRBV15 and TRBJ1-1, with TRBD1 identical over 7 bases. Looked up from germline, CDR1 is LNHNV and CDR2 is YYDKDF (reference sequence). V was pared by 2 bases and J by 6 bases, with 15 bases of the junction left unmatched. CDR3 length: 17 amino acids. The CDR3, as DNA: TGTGCCACCAGCAGATCCCATACCCGGGACAGTCGTTCTGAAGCTTTCTTT. It specifies CATSRSHTRDSRSEAFF.

The rearrangement joins TRBV7-9 to TRBJ1-2; TRBD1 might be the D (6 bases). CDR1 and CDR2 (germline): SEHNR, FQNEAQ (reference sequence). This CDR3 region has 14 residues. Between the trimmed V and J ends, which lost 5 bases and 1 base, there was a span of 11 bases. CDR3 in amino acids: CASSPTGNNYGYTF. CDR3 DNA: TGTGCCAGCAGCCCGACAGGAAATAACTATGGCTACACCTTC.

By share of the sample, this clone is medium-sized (0.01 to 0.1%). The V call is TRBV7-9, the J call TRBJ1-3; D is possibly TRBD1 (5 bases). This CDR3 comprises 12 residues. V lost 1 base and J lost 7, with 5 bases in between. Germline CDR1 reads SEHNR; CDR2 reads FQNEAQ (reference sequence). The CDR3: CASSLGGNTIYF. CDR3 in DNA: TGTGCCAGCAGCTTAGGGGGGAACACCATATATTTT.

The V call is TRBV30, the J call TRBJ2-2; 7 bases match TRBD1. This CDR3 is 13 amino acids long. J lost 7 bases, V lost 3 bases, and 5 bases had no gene match. Germline values: CDR1 GTSNPN, CDR2 SVGIG (reference sequence). The CDR3 bases are TGTGCCTGGAGAACAGGGGCTGTCGGGGAGCTGTTTTTT. Translated, it gives CAWRTGAVGELFF.

The chain uses TRBV5-6 and TRBJ2-7; 13 bases line up with TRBD2. V shed 3 bases and J 11 bases; nucleotides not matched to a gene: 11. Germline CDR1 reads SGHDT; CDR2 reads YYEEEE. The CDR3 totals 15 residues. Written as DNA, the CDR3 is TGTGCCAGCAGCTCAATGACTAGCGGGAGGCGCGGGGAGTACTTC. This encodes CASSSMTSGRRGEYF.

The CDR3 nucleotides read TGTGCCAGCAGCGGCCCGGGACAGGGGGATGAAAAACTGTTTTTT. The encoded protein is CASSGPGQGDEKLFF. This chain connects TRBV7-9 to TRBJ1-4; TRBD1 aligns across 11 bases. Germline V gene data show CDR1 as SEHNR and CDR2 as FQNEAQ (reference sequence). With 5 bases clipped from V and 6 bases from J, the junction kept 5 bases outside the gene matches. The CDR3 sequence is 15 residues long.

V and J are TRBV4-2 and TRBJ2-1, with a possible D match to TRBD2 (5 bases). The CDR3 is 15 amino acids. Germline V gives CDR1 LGHNA, CDR2 YNFKEQ. Trimming took 3 bases from V and 4 from J, leaving 13 bases between them. The CDR3 region is CASSQPISGYNEQFF. The CDR3 coding sequence is TGTGCCAGCAGCCAGCCAATAAGCGGATACAATGAGCAGTTCTTC.

The CDR3 nucleotides read TGTGCCAGCAAGGCCCCTGCTCGCACAGATACGCAGTATTTT. Its protein product is CASKAPARTDTQYF. The J gene is TRBJ2-3, the V gene TRBV2; D is undetermined. CDR3 length equals 14 residues. The germline V gene has CDR1 SNHLY and CDR2 FYNNEI. The V and J ends lost 7 bases and 1 base respectively, with 12 bases between them.

This clone is medium-sized in the sample. J is TRBJ1-5 and V is TRBV7-9; D remains unclear. The germline V gene encodes CDR1 SEHNR and CDR2 FQNEAQ (reference sequence). Deletions cut 1 base from V and 7 bases from J, with 11 bases between. The CDR3 loop spans 14 amino acids. DNA of the CDR3: TGTGCCAGCAGCTTAGGCGGGGTTCGGCAGCCCCAGCATTTT. Its translation is CASSLGGVRQPQHF.

V is TRBV7-9 and J is TRBJ2-7; D unresolved. Trimming left V 4 bases short and J 0 bases short, with 13 bases between. This CDR3 spans 15 amino acids. Germline-derived CDR1 and CDR2 are SEHNR and FQNEAQ (reference sequence). CDR3 bases: TGTGCCAGCAGCTCACATTCAGAGAGCTCCTACGAGCAGTACGTC. It translates to CASSSHSESSYEQYV.

The gene calls are TRBV27 and TRBJ2-2, with 9 bases fitting TRBD2. The CDR3 runs 19 residues. CDR1 MNHEY and CDR2 SMNVEV come from the germline V gene (reference sequence). J lost 5 bases, V lost 8 bases, and 21 bases had no gene match. CDR3 sequence (DNA): TGTGCCAGCCCTACACGACCGGGACTAGCAGAGATTGGGACCGGGGAGCTGTTTTTT. Its protein is CASPTRPGLAEIGTGELFF.

This clone has a single count. V gene TRBV30 combines with J gene TRBJ1-4, with TRBD1 matching 7 bases. This CDR3 has 15 amino acids. V lost 3 bases, J lost 3 bases, and 7 bases stayed unmatched. Germline CDR1 GTSNPN, CDR2 SVGIG (reference sequence). DNA for the CDR3: TGTGCCTGGAGACATACAGGGGTAGCTAATGAAAAACTGTTTTTT. Amino acids: CAWRHTGVANEKLFF.

In its sample, this clone was seen once. The chain recombines TRBV4-1 with TRBJ1-3; a weak D match, TRBD1 (5 bases). V was shortened by 2 bases and J by 2 bases, with 10 bases between the two germline ends. Looked up from germline, CDR1 is MGHRA and CDR2 is YSYEKL. The CDR3 is made up of 15 amino acids. The CDR3 DNA follows: TGCGCCAGCAGCCAAACAGGCCGCCCTGGAAACACCATATATTTT. Its translation is CASSQTGRPGNTIYF.

This clone was recorded a few times. The J gene is TRBJ1-2, the V gene TRBV9, with D possibly matching TRBD1 (5 bases). Between the trimmed V and J ends, which lost 4 bases and 6 bases, there was a span of 19 bases. CDR1 and CDR2 from the germline V gene are SGDLS and YYNGEE. CDR3 length: 15 amino acids. CDR3 residues: CASSSRSRGADGYTF. In DNA, the CDR3 is TGTGCCAGCAGCTCTCGCTCGCGGGGCGCGGATGGCTACACCTTC.

The CDR3 loop is CASSKDGPYEQYF. CDR3 coding DNA: TGTGCCAGCAGCAAGGACGGACCCTACGAGCAGTACTTC. The chain combines TRBV13 with TRBJ2-7, with D unclear. Trimming left V 5 bases short and J 2 bases short, with 10 bases between. Germline V gene data show CDR1 as PRHDT and CDR2 as FYEKMQ (reference sequence). This CDR3 comprises 13 residues.

V is TRBV27 and J is TRBJ1-5, with 7 bases lining up with TRBD1. After removal of 1 base from V and 10 bases from J, the junction contained 7 bases not matched to a gene. Germline assignment: CDR1 MNHEY and CDR2 SMNVEV (reference sequence). CDR3 size: 14 residues. The CDR3 protein is CASSLWNRGGPQHF. CDR3 nucleotide sequence: TGTGCCAGCAGTTTATGGAACAGGGGTGGACCCCAGCATTTT.

This clone was detected only once. The chain links TRBV19 to TRBJ2-1; D uncertain. Trimming shortened V by 6 bases and J by 2 bases, and 5 bases separated the two germline ends. CDR3 size: 12 residues. Per the germline V gene, CDR1 is LNHDA and CDR2 is SQIVND (reference sequence). CDR3 sequence reads: CASSTTYNEQFF. For the CDR3, the DNA is TGTGCCAGTAGCACTACCTACAATGAGCAGTTCTTC. The variable domain in full, completed from reference TRBV19 and TRBJ2-1, reads DGGITQSPKYLFRKEGQNVTLSCEQNLNHDAMYWYRQDPGQGLRLIYYSQIVNDFQKGDIAEGYSVSREKKESFPLTVTSAQKNPTAFYLCASSTTYNEQFFGPGTRLTVL.

The chain is built from TRBV2 and TRBJ1-1; D remains unclear. The CDR3 is 13 amino acids. Trimming pared 6 bases from V and 3 bases from J, leaving 11 bases between. From germline, CDR1 is SNHLY and CDR2 FYNNEI. CDR3 in DNA: TGTGCCAGCAGCCTCCAAGGGCACACTGAAGCTTTCTTT. Translating gives CASSLQGHTEAFF.

This clone was counted a few times. The chain joins TRBV6-1 to TRBJ2-3; TRBD2 might be the D (5 bases). The CDR3 is 13 amino acids. V was cut by 6 bases and J by 5 bases, with 12 bases left in between. The germline gives CDR1 MNHNS, CDR2 SASEGT. The CDR3 DNA reads as TGTGCCAGCAGAAGGGAGCTGGGAGATACGCAGTATTTT. Residues: CASRRELGDTQYF.

The chain joins TRBV7-8 to TRBJ2-3, with 8 bases lining up with TRBD2. The CDR3 runs to 15 residues. Germline CDR1 and CDR2: SGHVS and FQNEAQ. The ends lost 3 bases at V and 4 bases at J; junction bases unmatched: 6. The CDR3 spells CASSFVGLAPDTQYF. For the CDR3, the DNA is TGTGCCAGCAGCTTTGTCGGACTAGCCCCAGATACGCAGTATTTT.

This clone was recorded only once. This sequence joins TRBV4-1 and TRBJ1-1; D is perhaps TRBD1 (5 bases). The V gene lost 1 base and the J gene lost 7 bases, with 7 bases spanning the gap. The CDR3 is 12 amino acids. Germline CDR1 is MGHRA and CDR2 is YSYEKL. CDR3 loop: CASSQGRVEAFF. The CDR3 DNA follows: TGCGCCAGCAGCCAAGGCAGGGTTGAAGCTTTCTTT.